The 20 T cell receptor beta chains in this list originate from one sample, sequenced in a study of T cell changes during pregnancy in multiple sclerosis. The method was immunoSEQ multiplex PCR; TCRdb's version includes in-frame clones alone and lacks a portion of them. The table includes about 89,000 clones, approximately 90% detected once. Sample: peripheral blood, taken after pregnancy. The origin of the receptors is a female donor in good health, enrolled as a control in a pregnancy study.

This chain links TRBV5-1 with TRBJ2-7; TRBD1 agrees at 8 bases. With V trimmed by 3 bases and J by 0 bases, 5 bases remained unmatched. CDR3 length: 15 residues. From germline, CDR1 is SGHRS and CDR2 YFSETQ. The DNA for the CDR3 is TGCGCCAGCAGCTCGCTAACAGGGGGCTCCTACGAGCAGTACTTC. Translation: CASSSLTGGSYEQYF.

This sequence joins TRBV19 and TRBJ2-5; D remains unclear. This CDR3 is 14 amino acids long. Trimming removed 2 bases from V and 9 bases from J, with 16 bases in between. From germline, CDR1 is LNHDA and CDR2 SQIVND (reference sequence). The CDR3 nucleotides read TGTGCCAGTAGTATAATCCCCCGTCCCGAGCCCCAGTACTTC. The encoded protein is CASSIIPRPEPQYF.

A few counts support this clone. The chain is built from TRBV11-2 and TRBJ1-3, with 7 bases matching TRBD1. Germline values: CDR1 SGHAT, CDR2 FQNNGV. The CDR3 consists of 15 residues. V was pared by 3 bases and J by 4 bases, with 6 bases of the junction left unmatched. Here the CDR3 DNA reads TGTGCCAGCAGCTTCGAGACGGGACAGGGAAACACCATATATTTT. This encodes CASSFETGQGNTIYF.

As for this clone: The junction departs from the called germline gene at one end, perhaps through a read error. V is TRBV7-8 and J is TRBJ2-4; possibly TRBD1 for D (7 bases). Germline lookup yields CDR1 SGHVS and CDR2 FQNEAQ. The CDR3 length is 17 residues. The CDR3 loop reads CANSLTGRNIAKNIQYF. CDR3 coding DNA: TGTGCCAACAGCTTGACAGGGAGGAATATAGCCAAAAACATTCAGTACTTC.

The rearrangement uses TRBV11-2 and TRBJ2-7; D is perhaps TRBD2 (7 bases). The V and J ends lost 1 base and 0 bases respectively, with 16 bases between them. This CDR3 has 17 residues. Germline V gene lookup returns CDR1 SGHAT and CDR2 FQNNGV. CDR3 amino acids: CASSLGVWAGASYEQYF. The CDR3 nucleotides read TGTGCCAGCAGCTTAGGGGTCTGGGCGGGGGCCTCCTACGAGCAGTACTTC.

This clone was observed once. This chain links TRBV30 with TRBJ1-5; D may be TRBD1 (5 bases). Between the trimmed V and J ends, which lost 1 base and 0 bases, there was a span of 16 bases. The CDR3 extends over 17 amino acids. From germline, CDR1 is GTSNPN and CDR2 SVGIG (reference sequence). This CDR3 reads CAWSAQTGLISNQPQHF. The CDR3, as DNA: TGTGCCTGGAGTGCCCAAACGGGACTGATTAGCAATCAGCCCCAGCATTTT.

The chain employs TRBV6-6 and TRBJ2-7, with a tentative D call TRBD2 (6 bases). Per germline, CDR1 MNHNY and CDR2 SVGAGI (reference sequence). The CDR3 extends over 16 amino acids. Deletions cut 0 bases from V and 6 bases from J, with 18 bases between. The CDR3 protein is CASSYSRTGGRSEQYF. The CDR3 DNA is TGTGCCAGCAGTTACTCCAGGACCGGGGGTCGTAGCGAGCAGTACTTC.

This chain uses TRBV30 with TRBJ2-3; tentatively, D is TRBD2 (7 bases). The V and J ends lost 4 bases and 0 bases respectively, with 8 bases between them. The CDR3 runs 13 residues. Germline V CDR1 and CDR2: GTSNPN, SVGIG (reference sequence). Written as DNA, the CDR3 is TGTGCCTGGACGGGGGGCAGCACAGATACGCAGTATTTT. Translated: CAWTGGSTDTQYF. The full variable domain, its missing parts supplied by reference TRBV30 and TRBJ2-3, is SQTIHQWPATLVQPVGSPLSLECTVEGTSNPNLYWYRQAAGRGLQLLFYSVGIGQISSEVPQNLSASRPQDRQFILSSKKLLLSDSGFYLCAWTGGSTDTQYFGPGTRLTVL.

The V call is TRBV19, the J call TRBJ1-4; D is possibly TRBD1 (5 bases). CDR1 and CDR2 from the germline V gene are LNHDA and SQIVND (reference sequence). V lost 7 bases and J lost 9, with 18 bases in between. This CDR3 is 14 amino acids long. The CDR3 DNA follows: TGTGCCAGTACCGACGGGGGGGGGTCGAAAAAACTGTTTTTT. It encodes CASTDGGGSKKLFF. The full variable domain, its missing parts supplied by reference TRBV19 and TRBJ1-4, is DGGITQSPKYLFRKEGQNVTLSCEQNLNHDAMYWYRQDPGQGLRLIYYSQIVNDFQKGDIAEGYSVSREKKESFPLTVTSAQKNPTAFYLCASTDGGGSKKLFFGSGTQLSVL.

V gene TRBV29-1 combines with J gene TRBJ2-7; D remains ambiguous. The CDR3 contains 10 residues. V was shortened by 7 bases and J by 2 bases, with 6 bases between the two germline ends. Germline CDR1 is SQVTM and CDR2 is ANQGSEA. This chain's CDR3 is CSATPYEQYF. In nucleotides, the CDR3 is TGCAGCGCAACACCCTACGAGCAGTACTTC.

The chain carries TRBV6-1 and TRBJ1-5, with D unresolved. Germline lookup yields CDR1 MNHNS and CDR2 SASEGT. The V gene lost 5 bases and the J gene lost 9 bases, with 11 bases spanning the gap. The CDR3 contains 12 residues. The CDR3: CASSLLTWPQHF. Here the CDR3 DNA reads TGTGCCAGCAGTCTTTTAACTTGGCCCCAGCATTTT.

V and J are TRBV5-8 and TRBJ2-1; D is perhaps TRBD2 (6 bases). Germline values: CDR1 SGHTS, CDR2 YDEGEE. The CDR3 totals 15 residues. Trimming left V 5 bases short and J 3 bases short, with 15 bases between. Here the CDR3 reads CASRRGVSDYNEQFF. In DNA form, the CDR3 reads TGTGCCAGCAGGCGGGGTGTCTCCGACTACAATGAGCAGTTCTTC.

The rearrangement joins TRBV29-1 to TRBJ1-2, with D uncertain. The germline V gene has CDR1 SQVTM and CDR2 ANQGSEA. The length of the CDR3 is 12 residues. The V end was cut by 0 bases, the J end by 8 bases, with 10 bases between. The CDR3 region has the DNA TGCAGCGTTGAAGATATGAGCGCCGGCTACACCTTC. Its translation: CSVEDMSAGYTF.

The chain has TRBV20-1 and TRBJ2-7; TRBD2 might be the D (5 bases). V lost 6 bases to trimming and J lost 10 bases, with 13 bases between them. The CDR3 has 10 amino acids. In germline, CDR1 is DFQATT, CDR2 SNEGSKA (reference sequence). CDR3 protein: CSAGRLGQYF. The CDR3 nucleotides read TGCAGTGCGGGGAGACTGGGCCAGTACTTC.

V gene TRBV15 combines with J gene TRBJ2-1, with D possibly TRBD1 on 6 matching bases. The germline V and J ends were trimmed by 1 base and 11 bases, with 15 bases remaining between them. CDR3 length: 14 residues. Germline CDR1 reads LNHNV; CDR2 reads YYDKDF (reference sequence). CDR3 in DNA: TGTGCCACCAGCAGAGTGCCCTGGACAGAGCAGCAGTTCTTC. Residues: CATSRVPWTEQQFF.

V and J are TRBV4-1 and TRBJ1-4; the D is unclear. CDR1 MGHRA and CDR2 YSYEKL come from the germline V gene. CDR3 length: 12 residues. Trimming shortened V by 3 bases and J by 5 bases, and 4 bases separated the two germline ends. The CDR3 region is CASSHINEKLFF. For the CDR3, the DNA is TGCGCCAGCAGCCATATAAATGAAAAACTGTTTTTT.

V and J are TRBV7-2 and TRBJ2-2; no clear D gene. The ends were cut back, 6 bases at V and 6 bases at J, with 11 bases in the middle. The CDR3 has 13 residues. Per the germline V gene, CDR1 is SGHTA and CDR2 is FQGNSA. CDR3 sequence reads: CASSQLSPGELFF. CDR3 nucleotides: TGTGCCAGCAGTCAACTAAGTCCCGGGGAGCTGTTTTTT.

The V call is TRBV20-1, the J call TRBJ1-1, with a weak D call TRBD1 (5 bases). V lost 6 bases to trimming and J lost 4 bases, with 9 bases between them. The germline V gene encodes CDR1 DFQATT and CDR2 SNEGSKA (reference sequence). This CDR3 contains 11 residues. CDR3 loop: CSARASTEAFF. CDR3 sequence (DNA): TGCAGTGCCAGGGCCTCCACTGAAGCTTTCTTT.

The J gene is TRBJ1-1, the V gene TRBV2, with D possibly TRBD1 on 6 matching bases. Trimming stripped 6 bases from V and 1 base from J, with 6 bases between. CDR3 length: 12 residues. The germline V gene encodes CDR1 SNHLY and CDR2 FYNNEI. The CDR3 coding sequence is TGTGCCAGCAGGACAGGGAACACTGAAGCTTTCTTT. Protein product: CASRTGNTEAFF.

The chain carries TRBV6-5 and TRBJ2-7, with a weak D call TRBD1 (5 bases). The CDR3 length is 12 residues. Between the trimmed V and J ends, which lost 6 bases and 6 bases, there was a span of 12 bases. Germline assignment: CDR1 MNHEY and CDR2 SVGAGI. Here the CDR3 DNA reads TGTGCCAGCAGCAGGGTCTTAAGCGAGCAGTACTTC. Translation: CASSRVLSEQYF.